This T cell receptor beta chain was identified during a study of T cells in localized non-small cell lung cancer. Findings of the study overall: Elevated circulating T cell density in blood was associated with longer overall survival. Heterogeneity is still possible, as just one tumor region was sequenced. Compared with tumor, uninvolved adjacent lung displayed greater T cell clonality, ranking highest overall. Researchers found a median roughly 50 of the top 100 tumor clones in adjacent lung.

The CDR3 extends over 16 amino acids. Germline V gene data show CDR1 as SNHLY and CDR2 as FYNNEI. TCRdb's copy holds only in-frame clones and misses some; the assay was immunoSEQ multiplex PCR. The table includes 50,000 to 75,000 clones, over 85% detected once. Turning to this clone: What it binds is not known.

The chain combines TRBV2 with TRBJ2-5; D may be TRBD2 (7 bases). The J call is doubtful: the DNA matches TRBJ2-7 better. The sequencing here drew on peripheral blood, taken before any cancer treatment. This receptor was taken from a man between 40 and 70 years old with stage I squamous cell lung carcinoma. The CDR3 loop is CASIPQGGGSHYEQYF. CDR3 DNA sequence: TGTGCCAGCATCCCTCAGGGAGGGGGGTCCCACTACGAGCAGTACTTC.